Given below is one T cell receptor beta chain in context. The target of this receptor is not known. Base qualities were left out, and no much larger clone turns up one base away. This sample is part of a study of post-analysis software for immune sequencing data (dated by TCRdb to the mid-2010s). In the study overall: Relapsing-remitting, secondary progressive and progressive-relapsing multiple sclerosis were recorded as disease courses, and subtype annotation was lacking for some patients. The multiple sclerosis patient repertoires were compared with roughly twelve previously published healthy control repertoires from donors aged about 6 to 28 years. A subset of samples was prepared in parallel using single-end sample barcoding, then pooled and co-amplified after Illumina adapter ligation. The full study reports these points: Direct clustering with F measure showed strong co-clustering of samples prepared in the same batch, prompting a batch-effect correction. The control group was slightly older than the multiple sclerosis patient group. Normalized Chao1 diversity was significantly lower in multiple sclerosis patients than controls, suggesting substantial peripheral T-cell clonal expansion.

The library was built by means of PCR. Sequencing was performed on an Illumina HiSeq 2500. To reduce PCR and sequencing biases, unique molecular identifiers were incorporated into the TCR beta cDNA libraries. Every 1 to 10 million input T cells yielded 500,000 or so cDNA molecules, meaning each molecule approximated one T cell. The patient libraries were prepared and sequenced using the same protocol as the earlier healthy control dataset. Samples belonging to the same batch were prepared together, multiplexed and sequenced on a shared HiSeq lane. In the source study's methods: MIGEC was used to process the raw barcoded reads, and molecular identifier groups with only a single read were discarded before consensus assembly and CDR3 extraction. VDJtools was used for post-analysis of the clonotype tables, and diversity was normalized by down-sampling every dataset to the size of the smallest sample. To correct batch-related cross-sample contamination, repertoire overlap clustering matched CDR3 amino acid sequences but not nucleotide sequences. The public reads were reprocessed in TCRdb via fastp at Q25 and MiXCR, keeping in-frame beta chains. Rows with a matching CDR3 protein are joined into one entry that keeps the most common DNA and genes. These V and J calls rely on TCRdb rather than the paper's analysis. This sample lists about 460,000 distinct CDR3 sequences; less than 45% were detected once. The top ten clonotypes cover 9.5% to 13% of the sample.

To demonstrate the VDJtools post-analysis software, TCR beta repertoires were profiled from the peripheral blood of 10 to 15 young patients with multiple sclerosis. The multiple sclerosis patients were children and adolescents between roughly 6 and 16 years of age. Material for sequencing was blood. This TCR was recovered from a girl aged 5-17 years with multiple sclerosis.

For the CDR3, the sequence is CASSFSGSAHEQYF. Read as DNA, the sequence is TGCGCCAGCAGCTTTAGCGGGAGTGCCCACGAGCAGTACTTC. Recombination joined TRBV5-1 with TRBJ2-7, and 9 junction bases match TRBD2. The CDR3 starts with the cysteine, ends with the phenylalanine, and has 14 residues. Of the read, only the CDR3 DNA is kept; its 42 bases are in frame from base 1. CDR1 and CDR2 are read off the germline V gene as SGHRS and YFSETQ. Trimming takes 2 bases off V and 5 bases off J; junction bases not matched to a gene: 5.